This T cell receptor beta chain was sequenced during a study of brain T cells in children with intractable seizures. Study-wide results and limits: Absence of clones before surgery may stem from lower sequencing depth.

For this clone: Its antigen is not identified.

Surgery cases with the highest brain T cell transcript signatures were chosen for sequencing. Patients received at least one anti-epileptic drug before surgery. Sequenced by immunoSEQ multiplex PCR; TCRdb stores in-frame clones only, minus some. The sample gives about 80,000 clones, under 95% of which show up once; around 24% is in the top ten. The germline CDR1 and CDR2 sequences are LNHDA and SQIVND (reference sequence). The CDR3 totals 13 residues. The germline V and J ends were trimmed by 2 bases and 7 bases, with 12 bases remaining between them. The specimen comprised peripheral blood, sampled at surgery. This sequence originates from a girl under 10 years old with Rasmussen encephalitis and intractable seizures. The chain is built from TRBV19 and TRBJ2-7; D might be TRBD1 (7 bases). CDR3 DNA sequence: TGTGCCAGTAGTATAACACAGGGGAGGGAGCAGTACTTC. This codes for CASSITQGREQYF.